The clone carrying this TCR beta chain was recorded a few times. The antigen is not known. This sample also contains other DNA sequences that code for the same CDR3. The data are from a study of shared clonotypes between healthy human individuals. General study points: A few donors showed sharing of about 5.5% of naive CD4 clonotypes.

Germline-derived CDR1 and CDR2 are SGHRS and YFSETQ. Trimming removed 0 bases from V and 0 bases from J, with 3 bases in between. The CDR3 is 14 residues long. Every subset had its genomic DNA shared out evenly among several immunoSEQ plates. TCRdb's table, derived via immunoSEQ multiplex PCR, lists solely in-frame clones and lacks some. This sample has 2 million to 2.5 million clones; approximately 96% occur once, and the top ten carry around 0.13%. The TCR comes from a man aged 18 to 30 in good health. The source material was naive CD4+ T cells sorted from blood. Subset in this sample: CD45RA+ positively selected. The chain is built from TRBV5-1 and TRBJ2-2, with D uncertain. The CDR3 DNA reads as TGCGCCAGCAGCTTGGAACCGAACACCGGGGAGCTGTTTTTT. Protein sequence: CASSLEPNTGELFF.